A single sample gave rise to the 21 T cell receptor beta chains below, sequenced in a study of cytomegalovirus exposure and HLA in healthy donors. PCR involved 60 Vbeta and 13 Jbeta primers. TCRdb's table, derived via immunoSEQ multiplex PCR, lists solely in-frame clones and lacks some. The data contain about 140,000 clones, about 79% of them singletons. The specimen sequenced was PBMCs. These receptors all stem from a female donor in good health and CMV-seropositive.

This chain connects TRBV9 to TRBJ2-7; no clear D gene. The CDR3 is 14 residues long. The germline gives CDR1 SGDLS, CDR2 YYNGEE. The V end was cut by 1 base, the J end by 2 bases, with 10 bases between. The chain's CDR3 is CASSVTQLPYEQYF. DNA of the CDR3: TGTGCCAGCAGCGTAACGCAGTTACCCTACGAGCAGTACTTC.

This chain joins TRBV7-2 and TRBJ2-5, with D perhaps TRBD2 (7 bases). Trimming took off 5 bases at V and 3 bases at J, with 19 bases between the two ends. The germline CDR1 and CDR2 sequences are SGHTA and FQGNSA. This CDR3 is 16 amino acids long. CDR3 bases: TGTGCCAGCAGCCGAGGGGGGGGGCTGGGGGAAGAGACCCAGTACTTC. This translates into CASSRGGGLGEETQYF.

Worth noting for this clone: A read error may produce the germline difference seen at one junction end. The genes are TRBV7-9 and TRBJ1-4, with 7 positions matching TRBD1. The CDR3 length is 15 residues. The germline V gene has CDR1 SEHNR and CDR2 FQNEAQ (reference sequence). CDR3 nucleotides: TGTTCCAGCAGCCTCACCAGGGGGAGCAATGAAAAACTGTTTTTT. Amino acid sequence: CSSSLTRGSNEKLFF.

The chain employs TRBV5-1 and TRBJ2-3; 8 bases are shared with TRBD1. Germline values: CDR1 SGHRS, CDR2 YFSETQ. This CDR3 region has 16 residues. The V segment lost 1 base and the J segment 2 bases; nucleotides outside the gene matches: 6. Here the CDR3 DNA reads TGCGCCAGCAGCTTGCCAGGGACAGGACTCACAGATACGCAGTATTTT. It codes for CASSLPGTGLTDTQYF.

CDR3 coding DNA: TGTGCCAGCAGCTCAGGACTAGCGGGGTTCACAGATACGCAGTATTTT. It yields the protein CASSSGLAGFTDTQYF. The gene calls are TRBV11-2 and TRBJ2-3; 12 bases line up with TRBD2. The CDR3 has 16 amino acids. Germline CDR1 reads SGHAT; CDR2 reads FQNNGV. The V segment lost 4 bases and the J segment 2 bases; nucleotides outside the gene matches: 4. Variable domain in full (rest from reference TRBV11-2 and TRBJ2-3): EAGVAQSPRYKIIEKRQSVAFWCNPISGHATLYWYQQILGQGPKLLIQFQNNGVVDDSQLPKDRFSAERLKGVDSTLKIQPAKLEDSAVYLCASSSGLAGFTDTQYFGPGTRLTVL.

This chain connects TRBV7-9 to TRBJ1-4; D is perhaps TRBD1 (6 bases). The CDR3 runs to 14 residues. Trimming took 5 bases from V and 7 from J, leaving 14 bases between them. From germline, CDR1 is SEHNR and CDR2 FQNEAQ (reference sequence). DNA of the CDR3: TGTGCCAGCAGCCTTTCGCAGGGGAGTGAAAAACTGTTTTTT. It codes for CASSLSQGSEKLFF.

This clone was counted only a few times. The CDR3 protein is CASALGGVGEQYF. The CDR3 DNA reads as TGTGCCAGCGCCCTAGGGGGTGTTGGCGAGCAGTACTTC. The rearrangement joins TRBV5-6 to TRBJ2-7; D perhaps matches TRBD1 (6 bases). CDR1 is SGHDT, CDR2 YYEEEE, per germline. V was shortened by 7 bases and J by 6 bases, with 17 bases between the two germline ends. The CDR3 runs 13 residues.

This clone was counted between two and nine times. The genes are TRBV5-1 and TRBJ2-5; TRBD2 agrees at 9 bases. Germline CDR1 SGHRS, CDR2 YFSETQ. After removal of 9 bases from V and 4 bases from J, the junction contained 10 bases not matched to a gene. This CDR3 comprises 14 residues. The CDR3 region has the DNA TGCGCCACCTATAGCGGGAGTGGTGGAGAGACCCAGTACTTC. It is translated as CATYSGSGGETQYF.

The chain recombines TRBV10-1 with TRBJ2-7, with 9 positions matching TRBD2. The junction had 6 bases not matched to a gene; V was cut back by 2 bases and J by 4 bases. The CDR3 covers 15 residues. The germline V gene has CDR1 WNHNN and CDR2 SYGVQD (reference sequence). The CDR3 bases are TGCGCCAGCAGTGAGGCGGGAGGGCCTGGGTACGAGCAGTACTTC. This translates into CASSEAGGPGYEQYF.

The CDR3 DNA follows: TGTGCCAGCAGCTTTTTTGCTCTAGCGGGGGGGACGAACACCGGGGAGCTGTTTTTT. Amino acid sequence: CASSFFALAGGTNTGELFF. The chain joins TRBV7-3 to TRBJ2-2; 12 nucleotides align to TRBD2. Looked up from germline, CDR1 is SGHTA and CDR2 is FQGTGA. This CDR3 is built from 19 residues. With 3 bases clipped from V and 0 bases from J, the junction kept 8 bases outside the gene matches.

The chain links TRBV7-6 to TRBJ1-1, with 8 bases aligning to TRBD1. The length of the CDR3 is 14 residues. Looked up from germline, CDR1 is SGHVS and CDR2 is FNYEAQ. Trimming at V came to 2 bases and at J to 2 bases, leaving 1 base not matched to a gene. The CDR3 region has the DNA TGTGCCAGCAGCTTACAGGGGGCCAACACTGAAGCTTTCTTT. Amino acid sequence: CASSLQGANTEAFF.

This chain uses TRBV28 with TRBJ2-1; 16 bases agree with TRBD2. CDR1 and CDR2 from the germline V gene are MDHEN and SYDVKM. The CDR3 is made up of 13 amino acids. With V trimmed by 11 bases and J by 11 bases, 6 bases remained unmatched. CDR3 residues: CAGTSGRADKQFF. Here the CDR3 DNA reads TGTGCCGGGACTAGCGGGAGGGCCGACAAGCAGTTCTTC.

The chain has TRBV2 and TRBJ1-5; the D gene is possibly TRBD1 (5 bases). Looked up from germline, CDR1 is SNHLY and CDR2 is FYNNEI. This CDR3 has 15 residues. V dropped 5 bases and J dropped 4 bases, with 15 bases sitting between them. The CDR3: CASSLREGFNQPQHF. The CDR3 DNA is TGTGCCAGCAGTTTACGGGAGGGGTTTAATCAGCCCCAGCATTTT.

Worth noting for this clone: The junction does not match germline at one end; this may be a read error. The V and J genes are TRBV7-3 and TRBJ2-4; D might be TRBD1 (6 bases). Germline CDR1 and CDR2: SGHTA and FQGTGA. The CDR3 totals 15 residues. CDR3 sequence reads: CASSLSPGATNIQYF. The CDR3, as DNA: TGTGCCAGCAGCTTATCTCCAGGGGCCACAAACATTCAGTACTTC.

The gene calls are TRBV10-1 and TRBJ2-3; 9 bases agree with TRBD2. With V trimmed by 2 bases and J by 2 bases, 5 bases remained unmatched. CDR1 is WNHNN and CDR2 is SYGVQD in the germline V gene (reference sequence). The CDR3 consists of 16 residues. The CDR3 loop reads CASSEGASGATDTQYF. The CDR3 DNA is TGCGCCAGCAGTGAGGGGGCTAGCGGGGCCACAGATACGCAGTATTTT.

The V call is TRBV6-5, the J call TRBJ1-1, with a tentative D call TRBD1 (6 bases). This CDR3 contains 13 residues. Trimming cost V 6 bases and J 3 bases, with 11 bases left between them. CDR1 and CDR2 (germline): MNHEY, SVGAGI. CDR3 DNA: TGTGCCAGCAGAGAGGGGGGGGACACTGAAGCTTTCTTT. Amino acids: CASREGGDTEAFF.

Only a few counts were recorded for this clone. The chain employs TRBV4-2 and TRBJ2-3, with 8 bases matching TRBD2. Germline CDR1 LGHNA, CDR2 YNFKEQ. V shed 8 bases, J shed 3 bases, and the junction held 13 bases outside the gene matches. The CDR3 extends over 16 amino acids. The CDR3 nucleotides are TGTGCCAGCCGAATGACCCCCGGGACTAGTACAGATACGCAGTATTTT. This gives the protein CASRMTPGTSTDTQYF.

CDR3: CASRTSGGSETQYF. CDR3 nucleotide sequence: TGTGCCAGCAGGACGAGCGGGGGGTCAGAGACCCAGTACTTC. The genes are TRBV2 and TRBJ2-5, with 9 bases that match TRBD2. V was pared by 6 bases and J by 4 bases, with 6 bases of the junction left unmatched. The CDR3 is 14 residues long. Germline V lookup: CDR1 SNHLY, CDR2 FYNNEI.

The genes are TRBV2 and TRBJ2-1; TRBD2 agrees at 15 bases. Germline V gene sequence: CDR1 SNHLY, CDR2 FYNNEI. The length of the CDR3 is 14 residues. Germline trimming cut 6 bases from V and 9 bases from J; bases unmatched to any gene: 3. CDR3 nucleotides: TGTGCCAGCAGGGGACTAGCGGGGGGCACTGAGCAGTTCTTC. Translated: CASRGLAGGTEQFF.

V gene TRBV5-1 combines with J gene TRBJ2-1, with 9 bases lining up with TRBD2. CDR1 SGHRS and CDR2 YFSETQ come from the germline V gene. V gave up 4 bases and J gave up 7 bases; unmatched junction bases: 9. The CDR3 loop spans 15 amino acids. Written as DNA, the CDR3 is TGCGCCAGCAGCCCGACAGCGGGAGGTAAGAATGAGCAGTTCTTC. Its translation: CASSPTAGGKNEQFF.

Only one count was recorded for this clone. The J gene is TRBJ2-1, the V gene TRBV30, with 7 bases identical to TRBD1. CDR3 length: 16 amino acids. Per the germline V gene, CDR1 is GTSNPN and CDR2 is SVGIG (reference sequence). With V trimmed by 2 bases and J by 2 bases, 9 bases remained unmatched. The CDR3 nucleotides are TGTGCCTGGAGTCTTTACAGGGGTCGCGCCTACAATGAGCAGTTCTTC. Translation gives CAWSLYRGRAYNEQFF.